This T cell receptor (beta chain) was observed in a study of T-cell reconstitution after alpha-beta-depleted transplantation in children. Preparation of the TCRbeta library involved a method that used unique molecular identifiers. TCRdb re-analysed the PCR reads in MiXCR, keeping a single row per CDR3 protein. The table records around 480,000 distinct CDR3 sequences, 30% to 35% of them present only once. Trimming removed 2 bases from V and 8 bases from J, with 12 bases in between. Per the germline V gene, CDR1 is MDHEN and CDR2 is SYDVKM. The CDR3 runs to 13 residues. The clonotype was recovered from a human donor who donated a stem cell graft to a child with aplastic anemia. The J gene is TRBJ1-1, the V gene TRBV28, with unresolved D. Sequences were derived from PBMCs from the stem cell graft donor, sampled from the stem cell graft. DNA of the CDR3: TGTGCCAGCAGTTTACCCATGAAGTTGGAAGCTTTCTTT. It specifies CASSLPMKLEAFF.